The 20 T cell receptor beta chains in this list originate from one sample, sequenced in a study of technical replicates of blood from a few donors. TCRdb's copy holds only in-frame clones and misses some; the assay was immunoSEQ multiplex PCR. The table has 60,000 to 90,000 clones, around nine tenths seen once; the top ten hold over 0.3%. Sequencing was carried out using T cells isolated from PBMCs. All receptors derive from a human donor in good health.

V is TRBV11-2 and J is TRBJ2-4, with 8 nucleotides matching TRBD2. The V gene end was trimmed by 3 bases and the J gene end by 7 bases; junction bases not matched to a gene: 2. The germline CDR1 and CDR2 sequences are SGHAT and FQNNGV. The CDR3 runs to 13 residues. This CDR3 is CASSLGGRNIQYF. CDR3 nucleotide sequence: TGTGCCAGCAGCTTGGGCGGGAGGAACATTCAGTACTTC.

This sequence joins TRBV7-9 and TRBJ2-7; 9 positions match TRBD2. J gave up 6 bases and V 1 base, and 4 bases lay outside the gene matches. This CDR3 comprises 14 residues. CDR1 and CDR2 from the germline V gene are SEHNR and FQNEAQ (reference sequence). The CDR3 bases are TGTGCCAGCAGCTTAGGGGGACTAGCCTCCGAGCAGTACTTC. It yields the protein CASSLGGLASEQYF.

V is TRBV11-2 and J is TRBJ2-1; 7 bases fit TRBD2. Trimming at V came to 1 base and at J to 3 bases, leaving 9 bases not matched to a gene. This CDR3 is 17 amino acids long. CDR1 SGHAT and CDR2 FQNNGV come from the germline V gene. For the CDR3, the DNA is TGTGCCAGCAGCTTAGTCAAGGGGACTACAAACTACAATGAGCAGTTCTTC. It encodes CASSLVKGTTNYNEQFF.

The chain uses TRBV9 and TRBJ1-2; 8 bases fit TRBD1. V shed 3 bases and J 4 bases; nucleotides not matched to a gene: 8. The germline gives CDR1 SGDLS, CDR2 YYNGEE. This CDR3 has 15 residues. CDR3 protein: CASSGWTGRGYGYTF. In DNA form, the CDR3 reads TGTGCCAGCAGCGGGTGGACAGGGAGGGGCTATGGCTACACCTTC.

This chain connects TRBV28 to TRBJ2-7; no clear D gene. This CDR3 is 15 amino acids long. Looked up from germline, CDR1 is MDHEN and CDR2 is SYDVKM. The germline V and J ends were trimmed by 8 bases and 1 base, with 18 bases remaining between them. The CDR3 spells CASRLDTESSYEQYF. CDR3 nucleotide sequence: TGTGCCAGCCGCCTCGACACTGAGTCTTCCTACGAGCAGTACTTC.

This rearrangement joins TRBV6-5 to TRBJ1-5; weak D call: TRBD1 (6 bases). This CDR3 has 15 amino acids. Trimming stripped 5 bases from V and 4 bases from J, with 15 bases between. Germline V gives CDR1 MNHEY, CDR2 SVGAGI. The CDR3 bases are TGTGCCAGCAGTCTTGGACAGAGGCCTAATCAGCCCCAGCATTTT. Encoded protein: CASSLGQRPNQPQHF.

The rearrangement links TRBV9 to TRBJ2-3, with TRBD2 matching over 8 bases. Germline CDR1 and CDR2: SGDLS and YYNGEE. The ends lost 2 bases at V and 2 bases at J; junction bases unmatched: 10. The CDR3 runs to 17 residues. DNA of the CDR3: TGTGCCAGCAGCGTTCTCGCGGGAGGCCACCTCACAGATACGCAGTATTTT. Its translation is CASSVLAGGHLTDTQYF.

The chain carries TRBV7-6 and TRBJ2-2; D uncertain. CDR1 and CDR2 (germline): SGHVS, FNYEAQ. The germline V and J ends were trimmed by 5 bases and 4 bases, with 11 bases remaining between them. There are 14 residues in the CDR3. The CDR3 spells CASSRSTVTGELFF. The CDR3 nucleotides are TGTGCCAGCAGCCGAAGCACAGTCACCGGGGAGCTGTTTTTT.

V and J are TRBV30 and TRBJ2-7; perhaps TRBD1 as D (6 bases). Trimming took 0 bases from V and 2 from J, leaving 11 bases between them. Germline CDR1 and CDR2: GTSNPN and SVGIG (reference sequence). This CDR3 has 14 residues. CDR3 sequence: CAWSVGRGAYEQYF. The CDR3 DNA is TGTGCCTGGAGTGTCGGCAGGGGAGCCTACGAGCAGTACTTC.

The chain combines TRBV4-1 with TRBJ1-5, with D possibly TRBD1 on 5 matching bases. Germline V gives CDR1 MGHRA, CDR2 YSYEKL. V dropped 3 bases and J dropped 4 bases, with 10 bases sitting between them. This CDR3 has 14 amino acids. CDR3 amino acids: CASSHPGVNQPQHF. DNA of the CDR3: TGCGCCAGCAGCCACCCGGGGGTTAATCAGCCCCAGCATTTT.

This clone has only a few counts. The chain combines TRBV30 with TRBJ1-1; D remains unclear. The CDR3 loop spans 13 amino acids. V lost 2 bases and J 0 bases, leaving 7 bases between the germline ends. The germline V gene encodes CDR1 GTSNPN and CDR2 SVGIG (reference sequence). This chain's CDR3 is CAWSTGMNTEAFF. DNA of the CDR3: TGTGCCTGGAGTACCGGGATGAACACTGAAGCTTTCTTT.

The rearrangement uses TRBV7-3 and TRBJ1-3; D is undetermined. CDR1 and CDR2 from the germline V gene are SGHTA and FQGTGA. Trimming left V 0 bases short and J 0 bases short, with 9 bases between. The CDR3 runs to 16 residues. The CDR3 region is CASSLTGPSSGNTIYF. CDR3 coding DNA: TGTGCCAGCAGCTTAACGGGTCCTAGCTCTGGAAACACCATATATTTT.

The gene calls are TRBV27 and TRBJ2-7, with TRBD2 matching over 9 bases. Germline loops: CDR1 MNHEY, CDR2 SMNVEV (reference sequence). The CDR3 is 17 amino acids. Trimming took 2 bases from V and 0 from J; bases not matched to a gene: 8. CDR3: CASSLTLAGMASYEQYF. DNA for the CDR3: TGTGCCAGCAGTTTAACCCTAGCGGGAATGGCCTCCTACGAGCAGTACTTC.

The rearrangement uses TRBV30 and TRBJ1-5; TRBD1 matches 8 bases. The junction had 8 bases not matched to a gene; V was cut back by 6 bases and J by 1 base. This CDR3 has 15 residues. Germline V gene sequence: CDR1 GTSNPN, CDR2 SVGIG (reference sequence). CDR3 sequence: CACKQGEWSNQPQHF. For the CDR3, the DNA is TGTGCCTGTAAACAGGGGGAGTGGAGCAATCAGCCCCAGCATTTT.

The CDR3 nucleotides read TGCGCCAGCAGCTTGGATGTTAGGGGGTCCATAACCATCTACGAGCAGTACTTC. Translation gives CASSLDVRGSITIYEQYF. The chain carries TRBV5-1 and TRBJ2-7, with D perhaps TRBD1 (6 bases). CDR1 is SGHRS and CDR2 is YFSETQ in the germline V gene. Trimming pared 0 bases from V and 3 bases from J, leaving 22 bases between. The CDR3 runs to 18 residues.

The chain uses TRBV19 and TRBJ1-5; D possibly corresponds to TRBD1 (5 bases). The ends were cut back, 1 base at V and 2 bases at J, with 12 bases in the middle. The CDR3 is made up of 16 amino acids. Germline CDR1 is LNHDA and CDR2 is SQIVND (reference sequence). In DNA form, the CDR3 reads TGTGCCAGTAGTATAGCGGGCAGGGTGGGCAATCAGCCCCAGCATTTT. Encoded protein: CASSIAGRVGNQPQHF.

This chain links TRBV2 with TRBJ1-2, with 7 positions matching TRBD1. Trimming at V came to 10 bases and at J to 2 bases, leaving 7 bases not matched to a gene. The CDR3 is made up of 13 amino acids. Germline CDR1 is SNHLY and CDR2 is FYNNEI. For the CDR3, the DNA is TGTGCCAAAGAAATCAGGGGGAACTATGGCTACACCTTC. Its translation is CAKEIRGNYGYTF.

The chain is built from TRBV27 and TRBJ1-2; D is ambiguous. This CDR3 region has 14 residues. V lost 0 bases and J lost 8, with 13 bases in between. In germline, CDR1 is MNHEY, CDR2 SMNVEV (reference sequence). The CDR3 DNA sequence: TGTGCCAGCAGTTTATCACCCAGGCTCCGGGGCTACACCTTC. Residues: CASSLSPRLRGYTF.

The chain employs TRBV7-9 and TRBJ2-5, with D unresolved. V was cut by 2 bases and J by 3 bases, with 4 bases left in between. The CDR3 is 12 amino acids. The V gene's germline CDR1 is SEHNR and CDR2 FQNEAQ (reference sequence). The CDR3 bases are TGTGCCAGCAGCTTATCAGAAGAGACCCAGTACTTC. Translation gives CASSLSEETQYF.

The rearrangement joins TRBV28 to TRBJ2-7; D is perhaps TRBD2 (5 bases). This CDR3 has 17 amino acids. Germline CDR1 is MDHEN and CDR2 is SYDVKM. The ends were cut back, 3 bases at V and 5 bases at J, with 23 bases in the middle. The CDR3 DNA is TGTGCCAGCAGTTTCCCCCCTACTAGATTAGCAGGCCACGAGCAGTACTTC. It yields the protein CASSFPPTRLAGHEQYF.